Below are 14 T cell receptor beta chains sequenced from a single sample in a study of blood T cell repertoires in COVID-19. TCRdb keeps only in-frame clones here, not all; method: immunoSEQ multiplex PCR. The table records under 60,000 clones, around nine tenths of them present only once. The sequenced sample was peripheral blood. The source is a man aged 45-65 years with acute or convalescent COVID-19.

The V and J genes are TRBV24-1 and TRBJ1-3, with TRBD1 matching 9 bases. Trimming at V came to 6 bases and at J to 7 bases, leaving 3 bases not matched to a gene. The germline V gene has CDR1 KGHDR and CDR2 SFDVKD. This CDR3 is built from 13 residues. CDR3 residues: CATSTGQGNTIYF. The DNA for the CDR3 is TGTGCCACCAGTACCGGACAGGGGAACACCATATATTTT.

This chain uses TRBV3-1 (or the pseudogene TRBV3-2) with TRBJ2-5; TRBD2 agrees at 15 bases. The CDR3 length is 15 residues. In germline, CDR1 is LGHDT, CDR2 YNNKEL (reference sequence). With 4 bases clipped from V and 4 bases from J, the junction kept 1 base outside the gene matches. Here the CDR3 DNA reads TGTGCCAGCAGCCGGGGACTAGCGGGAGGAGAGACCCAGTACTTC. This codes for CASSRGLAGGETQYF.

CDR3 loop: CASSLTAGGQYEQYF. The DNA of the CDR3 is TGTGCCAGCAGCCTCACAGCGGGAGGGCAATACGAGCAGTACTTC. The genes are TRBV7-8 and TRBJ2-7; 10 bases agree with TRBD2. This CDR3 comprises 15 residues. Germline CDR1 is SGHVS and CDR2 is FQNEAQ. The junction had 8 bases not matched to a gene; V was cut back by 5 bases and J by 4 bases.

CDR3 DNA: TGTGCCACCAGTGATTCGGGACAGGGGGCAGGCTATGGCTACACCTTC. This codes for CATSDSGQGAGYGYTF. The J gene is TRBJ1-2, the V gene TRBV24-1; 12 bases line up with TRBD1. CDR3 length: 16 residues. Germline loops: CDR1 KGHDR, CDR2 SFDVKD. The trim removed 2 bases at V and 4 bases at J, leaving 4 bases unmatched.

The chain employs TRBV5-4 and TRBJ2-2, with 14 bases that match TRBD2. The CDR3 length is 17 residues. CDR1 SGHNT and CDR2 YYREEE come from the germline V gene (reference sequence). Trimming cost V 0 bases and J 8 bases; bases outside gene matches: 6. As DNA, the CDR3 is TGTGCCAGCAGCTTGGGGGGACTAGCGGGAGAGTCTGGGGAGCTGTTTTTT. Protein sequence: CASSLGGLAGESGELFF.

The chain employs TRBV27 and TRBJ1-5; 7 bases map to TRBD1. Germline lookup yields CDR1 MNHEY and CDR2 SMNVEV (reference sequence). This CDR3 is built from 14 residues. Losses at the gene ends were 6 bases for V and 1 base for J; bases not matched to a gene: 3. The DNA for the CDR3 is TGTGCCAGCAGAGGAGGGGGCAGCAATCAGCCCCAGCATTTT. This sequence encodes CASRGGGSNQPQHF.

This chain uses TRBV7-2 with TRBJ1-1, with D unclear. V was shortened by 3 bases and J by 6 bases, with 20 bases between the two germline ends. Looked up from germline, CDR1 is SGHTA and CDR2 is FQGNSA. The CDR3 loop spans 16 amino acids. CDR3 residues: CASSFGDTGRFSEAFF. The CDR3, as DNA: TGTGCCAGCAGCTTTGGGGATACCGGGAGGTTCTCTGAAGCTTTCTTT.

The genes are TRBV9 and TRBJ1-1; tentative D call: TRBD1 (5 bases). Germline V gives CDR1 SGDLS, CDR2 YYNGEE. The CDR3 contains 14 residues. V lost 3 bases and J lost 6, with 15 bases in between. The CDR3 DNA reads TGTGCCAGCAGCGCAGGGAGGGAAGGGGCTGAAGCTTTCTTT. This encodes CASSAGREGAEAFF.

The gene calls are TRBV15 and TRBJ1-6; D might be TRBD1 (6 bases). In germline, CDR1 is LNHNV, CDR2 YYDKDF (reference sequence). V was shortened by 4 bases and J by 7 bases, with 14 bases between the two germline ends. The CDR3 sequence is 15 residues long. For the CDR3, the DNA is TGTGCCACCAGCAACTTTAGGACAGAAAATTCACCCCTCCACTTT. It encodes CATSNFRTENSPLHF.

The chain couples TRBV7-9 to TRBJ1-4; D gene uncertain. The CDR3 runs to 14 residues. The V gene's germline CDR1 is SEHNR and CDR2 FQNEAQ (reference sequence). V lost 1 base, J lost 5 bases, and 8 bases lay in between. Here the CDR3 DNA reads TGTGCCAGCAGCTTAGTGGGCCGGAATGAAAAACTGTTTTTT. Translating it yields CASSLVGRNEKLFF.

This chain connects TRBV21-1 to TRBJ1-1; the table's D call, TRBD1, has no DNA check behind it. TRBV21-1 represents a pseudogene. The CDR3 totals 18 residues. CDR3: CASSKEDGTGGLDTEAFF. CDR3 bases: TGTGCCAGCAGCAAAGAGGACGGGACAGGGGGATTGGACACTGAAGCTTTCTTT.

The gene calls are TRBV29-1 and TRBJ2-7, with 9 bases fitting TRBD1. The CDR3 is made up of 12 amino acids. Germline-derived CDR1 and CDR2 are SQVTM and ANQGSEA. The V and J ends lost 4 bases and 2 bases, in that order; junction bases with no gene match: 0. CDR3 DNA sequence: TGCAGCGTTGGACAGGGGGCCTACGAGCAGTACTTC. Protein sequence: CSVGQGAYEQYF.

This chain connects TRBV5-1 to TRBJ1-3; D uncertain. This CDR3 contains 14 residues. Germline CDR1 and CDR2: SGHRS and YFSETQ. V was trimmed by 0 bases and J by 0 bases, leaving 4 bases between them. This CDR3 reads CASSLGASGNTIYF. The CDR3 nucleotides are TGCGCCAGCAGCTTGGGAGCCTCTGGAAACACCATATATTTT.

A few counts support this clone. The V and J genes are TRBV19 and TRBJ2-2; TRBD1 matches 9 bases. Germline assignment: CDR1 LNHDA and CDR2 SQIVND (reference sequence). V dropped 5 bases and J dropped 7; count of bases not matched to a gene: 8. The CDR3 extends over 15 amino acids. CDR3 nucleotide sequence: TGTGCCAGTAGTGACAGGGGGGCCCGTCACGGGGAGCTGTTTTTT. As protein: CASSDRGARHGELFF.